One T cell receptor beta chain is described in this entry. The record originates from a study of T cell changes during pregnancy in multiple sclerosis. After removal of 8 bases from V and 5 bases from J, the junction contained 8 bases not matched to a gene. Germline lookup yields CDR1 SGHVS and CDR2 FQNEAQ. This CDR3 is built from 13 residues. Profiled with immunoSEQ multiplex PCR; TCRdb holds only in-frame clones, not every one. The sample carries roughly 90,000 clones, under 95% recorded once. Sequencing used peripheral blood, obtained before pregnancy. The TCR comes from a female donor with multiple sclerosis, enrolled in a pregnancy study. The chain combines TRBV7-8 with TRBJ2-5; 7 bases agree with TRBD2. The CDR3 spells CASVSGVRETQYF. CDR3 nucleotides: TGTGCCAGCGTGAGCGGGGTCCGGGAGACCCAGTACTTC. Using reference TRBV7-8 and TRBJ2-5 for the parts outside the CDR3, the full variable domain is GAGVSQSPRYKVAKRGQDVALRCDPISGHVSLFWYQQALGQGPEFLTYFQNEAQLDKSGLPSDRFFAERPEGSVSTLKIQRTQQEDSAVYLCASVSGVRETQYFGPGTRLLVL.